This passage covers 25 T cell receptor beta chains from one sample sequenced in a study of CD4 T cells in relation to SARS-CoV-2 and coronaviruses. Their cognate antigens are unknown. Sequencing was performed with immunoSEQ multiplex PCR; in TCRdb, only in-frame clones are kept and a portion is missing. The sample includes more than 20,000 clones, roughly 70% of them seen just once. CD4+ T cells from unexposed donors were obtained before the COVID-19 pandemic (2011-2018). The cells were cultured for about ten days before CD4+ T cells were isolated. The material sequenced was CD4+ T cells from PBMCs, cultured in vitro. The receptors originated from a human donor in good health.

The chain's CDR3 is CASSLYRGNQPQHF. In DNA, the CDR3 is TGTGCCAGCAGTTTGTACAGGGGCAATCAGCCCCAGCATTTT. This chain joins TRBV27 and TRBJ1-5; a possible D gene is TRBD1 (6 bases). Germline loops: CDR1 MNHEY, CDR2 SMNVEV (reference sequence). V was clipped by 3 bases and J by 2 bases, with 8 bases between them. The CDR3 consists of 14 residues.

Only one count was recorded for this clone. V usage is TRBV5-1 and J usage is TRBJ2-1; 7 bases are shared with TRBD2. The CDR3 loop spans 17 amino acids. Looked up from germline, CDR1 is SGHRS and CDR2 is YFSETQ. V lost 2 bases, J lost 0 bases, and 8 bases stayed unmatched. As DNA, the CDR3 is TGCGCCAGCAGCTTTTTAACTAGCGCAAGCTCCTACAATGAGCAGTTCTTC. It is translated as CASSFLTSASSYNEQFF.

The V call is TRBV18, the J call TRBJ1-6; D is undetermined. This CDR3 is 15 amino acids long. Germline lookup yields CDR1 KGHSH and CDR2 LQKENI. The germline V and J ends were trimmed by 6 bases and 5 bases, with 14 bases remaining between them. CDR3 sequence reads: CASSYSGWDNSPLHF. For the CDR3, the DNA is TGTGCCAGCTCCTATTCCGGGTGGGATAATTCACCCCTCCACTTT.

This chain joins TRBV27 and TRBJ2-5; 13 positions agree with TRBD2. Germline CDR1 and CDR2: MNHEY and SMNVEV (reference sequence). The CDR3 covers 15 residues. Trimming cost V 5 bases and J 4 bases; bases outside gene matches: 4. The CDR3 sequence is CASSQLAGGPETQYF. As DNA, the CDR3 is TGTGCCAGCAGTCAACTAGCGGGAGGGCCAGAGACCCAGTACTTC.

The CDR3 DNA follows: TGTGCCAGCAGCGGGGCGGGAACCCTTCGGGGCACCGGGGAGCTGTTTTTT. It translates to CASSGAGTLRGTGELFF. J is TRBJ2-2 and V is TRBV5-4; a weak D match, TRBD2 (6 bases). CDR3 length: 17 residues. Deletions cut 4 bases from V and 4 bases from J, with 20 bases between. CDR1 SGHNT and CDR2 YYREEE come from the germline V gene (reference sequence).

The chain joins TRBV29-1 to TRBJ1-2, with D unclear. V was pared by 4 bases and J by 2 bases, with 8 bases between. In germline, CDR1 is SQVTM, CDR2 ANQGSEA. The CDR3 covers 12 residues. As DNA, the CDR3 is TGCAGCGTTGGGGGATCGAACTATGGCTACACCTTC. Its protein product is CSVGGSNYGYTF.

The chain is built from TRBV13 and TRBJ1-3, with unresolved D. The CDR3 runs to 15 residues. V was pared by 5 bases and J by 0 bases, with 11 bases between. CDR1 and CDR2 (germline): PRHDT, FYEKMQ (reference sequence). This CDR3 is CASSDRRLSGNTIYF. In DNA, the CDR3 is TGTGCCAGCAGCGATCGACGGCTCTCTGGAAACACCATATATTTT.

A few counts support this clone. The genes are TRBV5-1 and TRBJ1-3; D unclear. Trimming took 4 bases from V and 0 from J, leaving 8 bases between them. This CDR3 contains 14 residues. The germline CDR1 and CDR2 sequences are SGHRS and YFSETQ. The CDR3 sequence: CASSPDFSGNTIYF. The CDR3 DNA sequence: TGCGCCAGCAGCCCGGATTTCTCTGGAAACACCATATATTTT.

This clone has more than one count but fewer than ten. This chain connects TRBV24-1 to TRBJ2-1; D possibly corresponds to TRBD2 (7 bases). This CDR3 region has 19 residues. Germline-derived CDR1 and CDR2 are KGHDR and SFDVKD. V lost 5 bases and J 4 bases, leaving 26 bases between the germline ends. The CDR3 nucleotides read TGTGCCACCAGTGCCTACAGGGTCCCTAGCGGAGATACTTACAATGAGCAGTTCTTC. Residues: CATSAYRVPSGDTYNEQFF.

The chain combines TRBV2 with TRBJ2-7; 8 nucleotides match TRBD2. This CDR3 spans 18 amino acids. V lost 7 bases and J lost 4; bases outside the gene matches: 21. The V gene's germline CDR1 is SNHLY and CDR2 FYNNEI. The CDR3 DNA sequence: TGTGCCAGCACCCCCCCCAGCGGGAGCCCCTTCGGGATGTACGAGCAGTACTTC. This sequence encodes CASTPPSGSPFGMYEQYF.

V and J are TRBV6-8 and TRBJ1-1, with 9 bases identical to TRBD1. Germline-derived CDR1 and CDR2 are MNHGY and SAAAGT. V trimming: 2 bases; J trimming: 13 bases; junction bases outside the gene matches: 17. The CDR3 loop spans 16 amino acids. The CDR3 DNA is TGTGCCAGCAGTTACCCGTCCGGGGACAGGGCCCTGAGTGGTTTCTTT. Protein sequence: CASSYPSGDRALSGFF.

This chain joins TRBV29-1 and TRBJ2-1; 12 bases line up with TRBD2. This CDR3 is built from 15 residues. V trimming: 6 bases; J trimming: 2 bases; junction bases outside the gene matches: 5. Germline CDR1 is SQVTM and CDR2 is ANQGSEA. CDR3 sequence (DNA): TGCAGCGTAGACTCTAGCGGGGGGGCCTACAATGAGCAGTTCTTC. It yields the protein CSVDSSGGAYNEQFF.

This clone was detected only a few times. This chain joins TRBV27 and TRBJ1-2; possibly TRBD1 for D (5 bases). Trimming removed 5 bases at V and 0 bases at J, with 13 bases between. This CDR3 is 15 amino acids long. Germline V gene data show CDR1 as MNHEY and CDR2 as SMNVEV (reference sequence). This CDR3 is CASSPRDGTNYGYTF. In nucleotides, the CDR3 is TGTGCCAGCAGTCCCCGGGACGGCACTAACTATGGCTACACCTTC.

The chain is built from TRBV4-1 and TRBJ1-2; possible D gene TRBD1, 6 bases. Germline V gene data show CDR1 as MGHRA and CDR2 as YSYEKL. The CDR3 is made up of 16 amino acids. V lost 2 bases to trimming and J lost 7 bases, with 20 bases between them. Here the CDR3 reads CASSQPLTGLTGGYTF. For the CDR3, the DNA is TGCGCCAGCAGCCAACCCTTGACAGGACTCACGGGTGGCTACACCTTC.

The chain employs TRBV30 and TRBJ1-3; TRBD1 is a possible D gene (6 bases). From germline, CDR1 is GTSNPN and CDR2 SVGIG (reference sequence). The length of the CDR3 is 15 residues. Trimming removed 0 bases at V and 3 bases at J, with 12 bases between. The DNA for the CDR3 is TGTGCCTGGAGTGTGCAGGGGCAGAATGGAAACACCATATATTTT. This encodes CAWSVQGQNGNTIYF.

The gene calls are TRBV19 and TRBJ2-5; D remains unclear. V lost 1 base to trimming and J lost 4 bases, with 4 bases between them. Germline lookup yields CDR1 LNHDA and CDR2 SQIVND (reference sequence). The CDR3 runs to 12 residues. CDR3 protein: CASSIGRETQYF. The CDR3 DNA sequence: TGTGCCAGTAGTATAGGGCGAGAGACCCAGTACTTC.

This clone was counted a single time. This rearrangement joins TRBV19 to TRBJ2-1; 15 bases fit TRBD2. The germline gives CDR1 LNHDA, CDR2 SQIVND (reference sequence). The V and J ends lost 3 bases and 10 bases, in that order; junction bases with no gene match: 4. This CDR3 is built from 15 residues. The CDR3 coding sequence is TGTGCCAGTAGTATGGGACTAGCGGGGGGCGGGGAGCAGTTCTTC. Amino acids: CASSMGLAGGGEQFF.

This rearrangement joins TRBV5-8 to TRBJ1-5, with unresolved D. The CDR3 consists of 17 residues. The germline gives CDR1 SGHTS, CDR2 YDEGEE. Between the trimmed V and J ends, which lost 3 bases and 4 bases, there was a span of 20 bases. The CDR3 spells CASSWAAGQARNQPQHF. CDR3 nucleotides: TGTGCCAGCAGCTGGGCGGCTGGGCAGGCGCGGAATCAGCCCCAGCATTTT.

This chain links TRBV4-1 with TRBJ1-1, with 9 bases fitting TRBD1. Trimming at V came to 3 bases and at J to 10 bases, leaving 6 bases not matched to a gene. This CDR3 is built from 13 residues. In germline, CDR1 is MGHRA, CDR2 YSYEKL. CDR3 sequence: CASSHADRGRAFF. CDR3 DNA sequence: TGCGCCAGCAGCCATGCGGACAGGGGCAGAGCTTTCTTT.

This clone has just a few counts. The V and J genes are TRBV2 and TRBJ2-3, with D perhaps TRBD1 (5 bases). This CDR3 has 15 residues. The V gene lost 1 base and the J gene lost 3 bases, with 11 bases spanning the gap. The germline V gene encodes CDR1 SNHLY and CDR2 FYNNEI. The CDR3 nucleotides are TGTGCCAGCAGTGAAGGGCAGGGTCCAACAGATACGCAGTATTTT. Translated: CASSEGQGPTDTQYF.

The rearrangement uses TRBV5-6 and TRBJ2-2; TRBD1 matches 7 bases. This CDR3 contains 16 residues. J lost 0 bases, V lost 4 bases, and 6 bases had no gene match. Looked up from germline, CDR1 is SGHDT and CDR2 is YYEEEE. The CDR3 sequence: CASSPIQGANTGELFF. The CDR3 DNA reads as TGTGCCAGCAGCCCCATCCAGGGGGCGAACACCGGGGAGCTGTTTTTT.

The rearrangement joins TRBV5-1 to TRBJ2-3; the D is unclear. Germline V gives CDR1 SGHRS, CDR2 YFSETQ. The CDR3 sequence is 13 residues long. V lost 5 bases to trimming and J lost 2 bases, with 9 bases between them. CDR3 sequence reads: CASSFGFTDTQYF. Here the CDR3 DNA reads TGCGCCAGCAGTTTTGGGTTCACAGATACGCAGTATTTT.

This clone showed up just a few times. The genes are TRBV10-3 and TRBJ1-1; D is undetermined. The CDR3 has 11 residues. CDR1 ENHRY and CDR2 SYGVKD come from the germline V gene. V was trimmed by 6 bases and J by 1 base, leaving 3 bases between them. CDR3 coding DNA: TGTGCCATCAGGGGGAACACTGAAGCTTTCTTT. Its translation: CAIRGNTEAFF.

The chain uses TRBV20-1 and TRBJ2-7; D is uncertain. CDR1 and CDR2 (germline): DFQATT, SNEGSKA (reference sequence). The V gene lost 0 bases and the J gene lost 7 bases, with 7 bases spanning the gap. The CDR3 covers 11 residues. The CDR3 coding sequence is TGCAGTGCTAGAGACGACGCGGAGCAGTACTTC. This codes for CSARDDAEQYF.

The J gene is TRBJ2-5, the V gene TRBV6-2 or TRBV6-3; tentative D call: TRBD1 (6 bases). This CDR3 has 15 residues. Trimming cost V 5 bases and J 5 bases, with 18 bases left between them. Germline V gene data show CDR1 as MNHEY and CDR2 as SVGEGT. The CDR3 reads CASSVPRGLGETQYF. In nucleotides, the CDR3 is TGTGCCAGCAGTGTACCCAGGGGCTTGGGTGAGACCCAGTACTTC.